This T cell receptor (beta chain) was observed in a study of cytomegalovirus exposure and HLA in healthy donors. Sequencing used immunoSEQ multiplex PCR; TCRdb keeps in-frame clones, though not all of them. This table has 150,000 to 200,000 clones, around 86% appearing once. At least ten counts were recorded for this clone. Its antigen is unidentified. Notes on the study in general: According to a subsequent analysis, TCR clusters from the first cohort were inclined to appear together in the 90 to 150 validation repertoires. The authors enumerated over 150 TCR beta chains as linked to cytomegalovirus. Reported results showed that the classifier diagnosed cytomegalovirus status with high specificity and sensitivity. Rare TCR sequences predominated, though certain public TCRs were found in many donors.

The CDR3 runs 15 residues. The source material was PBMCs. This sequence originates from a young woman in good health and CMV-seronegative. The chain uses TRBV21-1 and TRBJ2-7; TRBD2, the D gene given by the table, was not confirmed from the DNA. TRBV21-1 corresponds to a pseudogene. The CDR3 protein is CASSKERWRDYEQYF. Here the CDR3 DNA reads TGTGCCAGCAGCAAAGAACGTTGGCGGGACTACGAGCAGTACTTC.